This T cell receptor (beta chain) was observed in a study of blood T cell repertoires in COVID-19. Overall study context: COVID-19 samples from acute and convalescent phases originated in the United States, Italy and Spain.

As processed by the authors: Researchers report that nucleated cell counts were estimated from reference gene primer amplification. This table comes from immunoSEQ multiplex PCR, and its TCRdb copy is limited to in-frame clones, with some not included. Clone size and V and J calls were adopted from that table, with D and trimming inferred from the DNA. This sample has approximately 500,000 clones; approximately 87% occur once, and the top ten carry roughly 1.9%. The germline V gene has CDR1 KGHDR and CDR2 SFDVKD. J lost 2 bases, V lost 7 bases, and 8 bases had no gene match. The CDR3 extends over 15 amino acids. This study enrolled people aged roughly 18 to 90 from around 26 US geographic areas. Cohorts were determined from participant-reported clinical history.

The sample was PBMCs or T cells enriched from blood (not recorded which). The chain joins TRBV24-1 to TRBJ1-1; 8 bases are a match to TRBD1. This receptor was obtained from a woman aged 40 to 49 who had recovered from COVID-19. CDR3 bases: TGTGCCACCAGGGGGACAGGCGGCCAAAACACTGAAGCTTTCTTT. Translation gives CATRGTGGQNTEAFF.